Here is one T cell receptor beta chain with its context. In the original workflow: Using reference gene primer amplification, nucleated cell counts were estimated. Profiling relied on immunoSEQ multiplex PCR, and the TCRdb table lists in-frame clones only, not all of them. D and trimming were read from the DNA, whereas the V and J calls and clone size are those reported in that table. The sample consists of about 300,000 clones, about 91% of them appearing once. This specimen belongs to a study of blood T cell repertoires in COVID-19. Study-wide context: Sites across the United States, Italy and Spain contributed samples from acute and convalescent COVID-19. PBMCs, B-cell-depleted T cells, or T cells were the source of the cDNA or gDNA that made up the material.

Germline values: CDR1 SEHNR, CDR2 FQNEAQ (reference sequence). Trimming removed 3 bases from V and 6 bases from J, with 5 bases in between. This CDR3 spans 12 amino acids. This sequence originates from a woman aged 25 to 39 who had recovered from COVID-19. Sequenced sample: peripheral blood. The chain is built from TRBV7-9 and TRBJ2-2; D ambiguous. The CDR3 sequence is CASSFIPGELFF. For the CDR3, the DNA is TGTGCCAGCAGCTTCATTCCCGGGGAGCTGTTTTTT. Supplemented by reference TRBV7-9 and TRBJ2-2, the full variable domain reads DTGVSQNPRHKITKRGQNVTFRCDPISEHNRLYWYRQTLGQGPEFLTYFQNEAQLEKSRLLSDRFSAERPKGSFSTLEIQRTEQGDSAMYLCASSFIPGELFFGEGSRLTVL.